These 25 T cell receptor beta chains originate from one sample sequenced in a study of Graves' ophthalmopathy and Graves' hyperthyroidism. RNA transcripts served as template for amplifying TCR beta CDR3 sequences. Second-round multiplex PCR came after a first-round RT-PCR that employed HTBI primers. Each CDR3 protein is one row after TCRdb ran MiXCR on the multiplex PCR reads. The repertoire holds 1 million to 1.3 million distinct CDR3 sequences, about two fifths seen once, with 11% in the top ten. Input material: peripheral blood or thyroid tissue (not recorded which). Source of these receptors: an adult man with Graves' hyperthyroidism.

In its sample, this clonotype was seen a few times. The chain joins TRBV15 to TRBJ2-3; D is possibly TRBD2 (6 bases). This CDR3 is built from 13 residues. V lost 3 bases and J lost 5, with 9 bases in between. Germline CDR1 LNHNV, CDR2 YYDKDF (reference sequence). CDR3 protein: CATSSRRVDTQYF. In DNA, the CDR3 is TGTGCCACCAGCAGCCGGAGGGTAGATACGCAGTATTTT.

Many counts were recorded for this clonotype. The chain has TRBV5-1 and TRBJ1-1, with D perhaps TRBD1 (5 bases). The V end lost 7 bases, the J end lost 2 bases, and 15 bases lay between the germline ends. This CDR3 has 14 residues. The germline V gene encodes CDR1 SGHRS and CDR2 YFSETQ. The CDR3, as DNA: TGCGCCAGCGCCCCGGGGGGACTTAACACTGAAGCTTTCTTT. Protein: CASAPGGLNTEAFF.

CDR3 in amino acids: CATQGGYEQYF. The CDR3 nucleotides read TGTGCCACCCAGGGTGGCTACGAGCAGTACTTC. This sequence joins TRBV10-3 and TRBJ2-7; D is possibly TRBD1 (5 bases). V dropped 10 bases and J dropped 3 bases, with 10 bases sitting between them. CDR3 size: 11 residues. Germline CDR1 and CDR2: ENHRY and SYGVKD.

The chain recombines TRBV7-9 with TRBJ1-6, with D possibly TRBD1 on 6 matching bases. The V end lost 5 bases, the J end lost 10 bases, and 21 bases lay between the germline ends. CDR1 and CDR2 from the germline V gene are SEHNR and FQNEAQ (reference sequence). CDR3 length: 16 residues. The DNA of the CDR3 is TGTGCCAGCAGCGACGAGGGGGGGGTAGGGCGCTCACCCCTCCACTTT. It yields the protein CASSDEGGVGRSPLHF.

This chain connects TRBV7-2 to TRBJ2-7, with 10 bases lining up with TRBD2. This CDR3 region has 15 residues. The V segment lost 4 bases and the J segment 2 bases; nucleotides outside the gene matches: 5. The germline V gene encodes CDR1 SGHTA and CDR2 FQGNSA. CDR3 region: CASSSTLAGAYEQYF. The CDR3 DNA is TGTGCCAGCAGCTCAACGCTAGCGGGGGCCTACGAGCAGTACTTC. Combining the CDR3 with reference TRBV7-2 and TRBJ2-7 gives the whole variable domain GAGVSQSPSNKVTEKGKDVELRCDPISGHTALYWYRQSLGQGLEFLIYFQGNSAPDKSGLPSDRFSAERTGGSVSTLTIQRTQQEDSAVYLCASSSTLAGAYEQYFGPGTRLTVT.

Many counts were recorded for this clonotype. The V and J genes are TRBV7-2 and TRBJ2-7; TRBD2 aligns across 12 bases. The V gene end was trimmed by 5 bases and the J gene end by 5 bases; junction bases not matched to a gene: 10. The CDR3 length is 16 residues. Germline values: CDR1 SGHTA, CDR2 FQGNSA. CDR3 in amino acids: CASSLLPTSGSDEQYF. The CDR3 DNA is TGTGCCAGCAGCCTCTTGCCGACTAGCGGGAGTGACGAGCAGTACTTC.

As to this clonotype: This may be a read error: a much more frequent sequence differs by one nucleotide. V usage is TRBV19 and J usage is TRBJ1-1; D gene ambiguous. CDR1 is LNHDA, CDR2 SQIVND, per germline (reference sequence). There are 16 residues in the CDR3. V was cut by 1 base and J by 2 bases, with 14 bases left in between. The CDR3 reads CASSIGGNGRNTEAFF. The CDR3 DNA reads TGTGCCAGTAGTATAGGAGGTAACGGGCGTAACACTGAAGCTTTCTTT.

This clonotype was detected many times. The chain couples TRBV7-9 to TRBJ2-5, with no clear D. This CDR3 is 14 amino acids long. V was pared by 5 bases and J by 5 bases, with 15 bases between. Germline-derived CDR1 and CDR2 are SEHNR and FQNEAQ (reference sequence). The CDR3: CASSPPGMSETQYF. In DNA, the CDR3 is TGTGCCAGCAGCCCCCCCGGAATGTCGGAGACCCAGTACTTC. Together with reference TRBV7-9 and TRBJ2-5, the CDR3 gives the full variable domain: DTGVSQNPRHKITKRGQNVTFRCDPISEHNRLYWYRQTLGQGPEFLTYFQNEAQLEKSRLLSDRFSAERPKGSFSTLEIQRTEQGDSAMYLCASSPPGMSETQYFGPGTRLLVL.

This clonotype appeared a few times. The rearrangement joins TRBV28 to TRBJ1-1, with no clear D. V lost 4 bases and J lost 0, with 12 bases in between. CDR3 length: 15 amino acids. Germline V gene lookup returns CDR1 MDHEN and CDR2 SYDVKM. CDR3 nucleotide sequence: TGTGCCAGCAGTTACTCGAACCTAGTGAACACTGAAGCTTTCTTT. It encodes CASSYSNLVNTEAFF.

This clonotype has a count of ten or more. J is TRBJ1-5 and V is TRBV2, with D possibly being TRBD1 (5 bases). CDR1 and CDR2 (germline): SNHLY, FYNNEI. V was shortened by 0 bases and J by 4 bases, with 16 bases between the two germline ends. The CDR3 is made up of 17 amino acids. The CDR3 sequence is CASSEADIWGPNQPQHF. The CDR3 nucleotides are TGTGCCAGCAGTGAAGCTGACATTTGGGGCCCGAATCAGCCCCAGCATTTT. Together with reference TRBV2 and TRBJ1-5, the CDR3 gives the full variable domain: EPEVTQTPSHQVTQMGQEVILRCVPISNHLYFYWYRQILGQKVEFLVSFYNNEISEKSEIFDDQFSVERPDGSNFTLKIRSTKLEDSAMYFCASSEADIWGPNQPQHFGDGTRLSIL.

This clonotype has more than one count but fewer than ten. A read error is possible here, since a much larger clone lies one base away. The DNA for the CDR3 is TGTGTCACCGGGGACAGGGGCTATGGCTACACCTTC. Amino acid sequence: CVTGDRGYGYTF. The V gene is TRBV24-1, the J gene TRBJ1-2; 10 nucleotides match TRBD1. The germline gives CDR1 KGHDR, CDR2 SFDVKD. This CDR3 region has 12 residues.

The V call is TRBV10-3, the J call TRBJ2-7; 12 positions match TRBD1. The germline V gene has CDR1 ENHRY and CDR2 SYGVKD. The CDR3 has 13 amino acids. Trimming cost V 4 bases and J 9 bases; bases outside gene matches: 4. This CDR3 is CAISGDRGQWQYF. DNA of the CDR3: TGTGCCATCAGTGGGGACAGGGGGCAATGGCAGTACTTC.

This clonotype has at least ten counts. The CDR3 sequence is CASSESAGGTEAFF. For the CDR3, the DNA is TGCGCCAGCAGTGAGTCGGCGGGGGGCACTGAAGCTTTCTTT. V is TRBV10-1 and J is TRBJ1-1; maybe TRBD1 (5 bases). Trimming left V 0 bases short and J 4 bases short, with 9 bases between. Looked up from germline, CDR1 is WNHNN and CDR2 is SYGVQD (reference sequence). The CDR3 extends over 14 amino acids.

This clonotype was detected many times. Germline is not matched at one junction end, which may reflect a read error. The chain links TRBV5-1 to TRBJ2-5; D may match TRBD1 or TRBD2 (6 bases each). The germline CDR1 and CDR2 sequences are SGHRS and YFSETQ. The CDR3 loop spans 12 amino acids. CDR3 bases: TGTGCCAGCAGCCGGGGGCAGGAGACCCAGTACTTC. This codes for CASSRGQETQYF.

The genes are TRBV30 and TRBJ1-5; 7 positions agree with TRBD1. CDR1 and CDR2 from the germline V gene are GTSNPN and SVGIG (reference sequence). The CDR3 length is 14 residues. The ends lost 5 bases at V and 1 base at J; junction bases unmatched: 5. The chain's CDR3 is CAWGGGLSNQPQHF. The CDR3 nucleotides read TGTGCCTGGGGAGGGGGCCTGAGCAATCAGCCCCAGCATTTT.

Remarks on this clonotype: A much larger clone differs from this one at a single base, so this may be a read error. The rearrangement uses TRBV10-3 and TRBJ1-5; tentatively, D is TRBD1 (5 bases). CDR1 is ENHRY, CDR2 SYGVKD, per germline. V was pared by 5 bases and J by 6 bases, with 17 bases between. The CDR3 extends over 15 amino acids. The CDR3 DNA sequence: TGTGCCATCAGTTTACAGGCCGGAGCGCGTCAGCCCCAGCATTTT. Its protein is CAISLQAGARQPQHF.

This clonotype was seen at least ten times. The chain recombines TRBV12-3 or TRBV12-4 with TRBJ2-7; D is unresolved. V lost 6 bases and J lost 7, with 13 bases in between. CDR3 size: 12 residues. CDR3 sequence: CASSKTRREQYF. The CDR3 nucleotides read TGTGCCAGCAGCAAGACTCGGAGAGAGCAGTACTTC.

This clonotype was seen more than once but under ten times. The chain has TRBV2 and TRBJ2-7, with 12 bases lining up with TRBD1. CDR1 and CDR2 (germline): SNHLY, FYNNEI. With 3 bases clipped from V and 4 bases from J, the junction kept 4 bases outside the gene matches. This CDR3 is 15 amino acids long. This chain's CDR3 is CASSEGTGGQYEQYF. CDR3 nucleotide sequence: TGTGCCAGCAGTGAGGGGACAGGGGGCCAGTACGAGCAGTACTTC.

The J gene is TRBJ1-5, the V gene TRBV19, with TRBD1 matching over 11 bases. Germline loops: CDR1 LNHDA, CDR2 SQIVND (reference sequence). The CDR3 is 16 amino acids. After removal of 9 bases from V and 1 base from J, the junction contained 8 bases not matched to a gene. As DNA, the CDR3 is TGTGCCAGCAGTTCGGACAGGGGGCACAGCAATCAGCCCCAGCATTTT. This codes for CASSSDRGHSNQPQHF.

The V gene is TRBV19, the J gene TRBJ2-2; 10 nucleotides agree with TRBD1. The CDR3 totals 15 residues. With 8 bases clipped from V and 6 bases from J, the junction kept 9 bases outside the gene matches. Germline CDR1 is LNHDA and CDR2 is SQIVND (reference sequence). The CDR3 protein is CASERGQGFAGELFF. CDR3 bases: TGTGCCAGTGAACGGGGACAGGGGTTCGCCGGGGAGCTGTTTTTT.

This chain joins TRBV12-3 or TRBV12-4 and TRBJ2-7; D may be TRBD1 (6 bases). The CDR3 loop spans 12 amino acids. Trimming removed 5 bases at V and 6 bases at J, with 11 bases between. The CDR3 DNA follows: TGTGCCAGCAGTCGTAGGGGGTCCGAGCAGTACTTC. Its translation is CASSRRGSEQYF.

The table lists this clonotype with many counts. The CDR3 sequence: CSGRDGVNSYEQYF. The CDR3 bases are TGCAGTGGTCGCGACGGGGTGAACTCCTACGAGCAGTACTTC. This rearrangement joins TRBV20-1 to TRBJ2-7; weak D call: TRBD2 (5 bases). Trimming cost V 7 bases and J 0 bases, with 16 bases left between them. This CDR3 contains 14 residues. Germline V gene lookup returns CDR1 DFQATT and CDR2 SNEGSKA (reference sequence).

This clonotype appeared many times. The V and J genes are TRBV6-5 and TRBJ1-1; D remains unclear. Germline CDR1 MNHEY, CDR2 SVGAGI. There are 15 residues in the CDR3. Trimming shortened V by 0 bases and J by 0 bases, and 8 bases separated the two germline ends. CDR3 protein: CASSYSEVMNTEAFF. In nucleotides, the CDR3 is TGTGCCAGCAGTTACTCCGAGGTCATGAACACTGAAGCTTTCTTT.

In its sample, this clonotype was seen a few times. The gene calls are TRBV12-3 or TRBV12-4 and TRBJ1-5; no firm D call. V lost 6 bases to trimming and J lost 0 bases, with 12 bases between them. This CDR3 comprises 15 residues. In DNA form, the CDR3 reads TGTGCCAGCAGGTCCCGGTCAGTTAGCAATCAGCCCCAGCATTTT. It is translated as CASRSRSVSNQPQHF.

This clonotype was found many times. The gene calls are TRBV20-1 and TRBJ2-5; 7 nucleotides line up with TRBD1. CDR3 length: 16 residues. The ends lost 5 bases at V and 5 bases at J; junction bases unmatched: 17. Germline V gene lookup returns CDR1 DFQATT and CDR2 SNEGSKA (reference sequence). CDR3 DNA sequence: TGCAGTGCTTCGCGACTCCGGGACAGCGAAAGGGAGACCCAGTACTTC. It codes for CSASRLRDSERETQYF.